Listed here is a single T cell receptor (beta chain). Its antigen remains unidentified. This sample stems from a study of T cells in localized non-small cell lung cancer. Sequencing was performed with immunoSEQ multiplex PCR; in TCRdb, only in-frame clones are kept and a portion is missing. Of tens of thousands of clones listed, approximately 86% were seen once; the top ten hold less than 20%. Trimming removed 0 bases from V and 3 bases from J; junction bases left unmatched: 7. CDR1 and CDR2 from the germline V gene are SGHKS and YYEKEE (reference sequence). CDR3 length equals 18 residues. Study-level results: Greater blood T cell density accompanied longer overall survival. Adjacent lung exhibited a median of about 50 among the 100 most abundant tumor clones.

The rearrangement joins TRBV5-5 to TRBJ1-4; 11 nucleotides agree with TRBD1. Here the sequenced sample was PBMCs, taken before any cancer treatment. The clonotype was recovered from a female donor with stage II lung adenocarcinoma. CDR3 coding DNA: TGTGCCAGCAGCTTGGGGACAGGGGGCGCGGCCTCTAATGAAAAACTGTTTTTT. It encodes CASSLGTGGAASNEKLFF.